These T cell receptor beta chains were read from a single sample in a study of cytomegalovirus exposure and HLA in healthy donors. Only in-frame clones appear in the TCRdb table, and some are missing; sequencing was by immunoSEQ multiplex PCR. The sample has 120,000 to 150,000 clones; less than 85% are singletons. Sequencing used PBMCs. Receptor source: a man aged 35-49 years in good health and CMV-seronegative. CDR3s include the opening cysteine and the closing phenylalanine or tryptophan. The D gene is left open where the match is weak. Clone size is not always given. Where it is, it says once, few, many or a class for expanded clones.

D gene: -; J gene: TRBJ2-3; V gene: TRBV2; clone size: -; CDR3 protein: CASSEASGTDTQYF; CDR3 DNA: TGTGCCAGCAGTGAAGCCAGCGGCACAGATACGCAGTATTTT
D gene: -; J gene: TRBJ2-3; V gene: TRBV14; clone size: few; CDR3 protein: CASSPPRGGRTDTQYF; CDR3 DNA: TGTGCCAGCAGCCCTCCAAGGGGCGGACGCACAGATACGCAGTATTTT
D gene: TRBD2; J gene: TRBJ2-1; V gene: TRBV5-4; clone size: -; CDR3 protein: CASSSPSGVGGNEQFF; CDR3 DNA: TGTGCCAGCAGCTCTCCTAGCGGAGTAGGAGGCAATGAGCAGTTCTTC
D gene: TRBD1; J gene: TRBJ2-7; V gene: TRBV18; clone size: -; CDR3 protein: CASSPPGQGLYEQYF; CDR3 DNA: TGTGCCAGCTCACCCCCGGGACAGGGCTTATACGAGCAGTACTTC
D gene: TRBD1; J gene: TRBJ1-2; V gene: TRBV5-1; clone size: once; CDR3 protein: CASSKDRVTGYGYTF; CDR3 DNA: TGCGCCAGCAGCAAAGACAGGGTGACGGGCTATGGCTACACCTTC
D gene: TRBD2; J gene: TRBJ2-7; V gene: TRBV11-2; clone size: once; CDR3 protein: CASSLGSGTHEQYF; CDR3 DNA: TGTGCCAGCAGCTTGGGTAGCGGGACCCACGAGCAGTACTTC
D gene: TRBD1; J gene: TRBJ2-7; V gene: TRBV27; clone size: -; CDR3 protein: CASSLPPGQGAPYEQYF; CDR3 DNA: TGTGCCAGCAGTTTACCTCCCGGACAGGGGGCCCCCTACGAGCAGTACTTC
D gene: -; J gene: TRBJ1-1; V gene: TRBV9; clone size: -; CDR3 protein: CASSVGGGVTNTEAFF; CDR3 DNA: TGTGCCAGCAGCGTAGGGGGCGGGGTCACGAACACTGAAGCTTTCTTT
D gene: -; J gene: TRBJ1-2; V gene: TRBV27; clone size: -; CDR3 protein: CASSLFQGWEYGYTF; CDR3 DNA: TGTGCCAGCAGTTTATTCCAGGGGTGGGAATATGGCTACACCTTC
D gene: TRBD1; J gene: TRBJ2-3; V gene: TRBV4-1; clone size: -; CDR3 protein: CASSQTGQGPDTQYF; CDR3 DNA: TGCGCCAGCAGCCAAACGGGACAGGGCCCAGATACGCAGTATTTT
D gene: TRBD1; J gene: TRBJ1-5; V gene: TRBV19; clone size: few; CDR3 protein: CASSIGTGGNQPQHF; CDR3 DNA: TGTGCCAGTAGTATAGGTACAGGGGGAAATCAGCCCCAGCATTTT
D gene: TRBD1; J gene: TRBJ2-1; V gene: TRBV4-1; clone size: few; CDR3 protein: CASSQESNRGQPEQFF; CDR3 DNA: TGCGCCAGCAGCCAAGAATCGAACAGGGGGCAGCCTGAGCAGTTCTTC
D gene: -; J gene: TRBJ2-3; V gene: TRBV21-1; clone size: few; CDR3 protein: CASSKGTHRGRSTDTQYF; CDR3 DNA: TGTGCCAGCAGCAAAGGGACCCACAGGGGGCGTAGCACAGATACGCAGTATTTT
D gene: TRBD1; J gene: TRBJ2-7; V gene: TRBV15; clone size: -; CDR3 protein: CATSRVGTGSYEQYF; CDR3 DNA: TGTGCCACCAGCAGAGTAGGGACAGGGTCGTACGAGCAGTACTTC
D gene: TRBD2; J gene: TRBJ2-7; V gene: TRBV4-1; clone size: -; CDR3 protein: CASSPWGLGGTSEQYF; CDR3 DNA: TGCGCCAGCAGCCCCTGGGGACTAGGAGGTACGAGCGAGCAGTACTTC